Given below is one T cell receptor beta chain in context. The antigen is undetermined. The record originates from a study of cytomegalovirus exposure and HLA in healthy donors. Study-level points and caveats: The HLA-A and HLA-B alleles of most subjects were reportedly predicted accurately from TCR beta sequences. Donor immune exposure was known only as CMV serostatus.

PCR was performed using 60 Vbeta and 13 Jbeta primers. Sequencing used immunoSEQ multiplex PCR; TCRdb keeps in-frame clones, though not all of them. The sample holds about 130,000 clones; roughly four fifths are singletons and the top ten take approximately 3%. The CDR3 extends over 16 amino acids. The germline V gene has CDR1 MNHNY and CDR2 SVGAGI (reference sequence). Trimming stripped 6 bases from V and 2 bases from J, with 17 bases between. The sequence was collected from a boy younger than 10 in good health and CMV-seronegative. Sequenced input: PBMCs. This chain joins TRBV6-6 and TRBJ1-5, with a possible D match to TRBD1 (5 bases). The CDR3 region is CASRKGPGGGNQPQHF. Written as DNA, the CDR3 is TGTGCCAGCAGAAAGGGGCCCGGCGGGGGCAATCAGCCCCAGCATTTT.